This is a list of T cell receptor beta chains from one sample in a study of T-cell memory formation after mild COVID-19. One entry per CDR3 protein results from TCRdb running MiXCR on the 5' RACE reads. The sample lists fewer than 650,000 distinct CDR3 sequences, roughly a fifth occurring once. The sample comprised PBMCs or a T cell subset sorted from them (not recorded which). The receptors come from an adult woman who had mild COVID-19 (a few samples of this study predate the infection). Cell type and time point are not known. The CDR3 runs from the conserved cysteine through the conserved F or W.

v_call	cdr3_aa
TRBV5-1	CASSPGVAANNSPLHF
TRBV5-1	CASSLAGLAGGPDTQYF
TRBV19	CASRNGGTSTEAFF
TRBV10-3	CAISDKVTDMYF
TRBV7-3	CASSNSGRAIEQFF
TRBV7-2	CASSLPGTQATQYF
TRBV10-3	CAISTEPDSGYTF
TRBV9	CASSVAGLAGGLGNEQFF
TRBV6-2/TRBV6-3	CASSRDRWGEQFF
TRBV20-1	CSAGRGQGAQEQYF
TRBV11-3	CASSPPGEVGRTGELFF
TRBV11-2	CASSLGLAGRTDTQYF
TRBV27	CASRMMNGGNTEAFF
TRBV24-1	CATSSVDPGTSGVWNEQFF
TRBV10-3	CAISVEVTDTQYF
TRBV27	CASNLAGGNQETQYF
TRBV6-6	CASTGGGYNEQFF
TRBV29-1	CSVPDNTEAFF
TRBV20-1	CSASPFLRGTDTQYF
TRBV9	CASSVGGAPDTQYF
TRBV7-9	CASKTVYVSGANVLTF
TRBV29-1	CSVEKRERGYEQYF
TRBV6-2/TRBV6-3	CASSPYVGAKNIQYF
TRBV28	CASSSHGTGDQETQYF
TRBV11-2	CASSLGTQRGGGETQYF
TRBV4-2	CASSRETRFGGESTEAFF
TRBV5-1	CASSLWAGTYNEQFF
TRBV29-1	CSVVPGQGNNEQFF
TRBV5-1	CASSSLQGAGGYTF
TRBV20-1	CSARVSGLRNTEAFF
TRBV20-1	CSARPYGNTEAFF
TRBV5-6	CASSPGVQRNTGELFF
TRBV2	CASSPRGGGSVLETQYF
TRBV11-2	CASSLDRVGYNEQFF
TRBV9	CASSPTPGTGIEQYF
TRBV4-1	CASSPGGTSYEQYF